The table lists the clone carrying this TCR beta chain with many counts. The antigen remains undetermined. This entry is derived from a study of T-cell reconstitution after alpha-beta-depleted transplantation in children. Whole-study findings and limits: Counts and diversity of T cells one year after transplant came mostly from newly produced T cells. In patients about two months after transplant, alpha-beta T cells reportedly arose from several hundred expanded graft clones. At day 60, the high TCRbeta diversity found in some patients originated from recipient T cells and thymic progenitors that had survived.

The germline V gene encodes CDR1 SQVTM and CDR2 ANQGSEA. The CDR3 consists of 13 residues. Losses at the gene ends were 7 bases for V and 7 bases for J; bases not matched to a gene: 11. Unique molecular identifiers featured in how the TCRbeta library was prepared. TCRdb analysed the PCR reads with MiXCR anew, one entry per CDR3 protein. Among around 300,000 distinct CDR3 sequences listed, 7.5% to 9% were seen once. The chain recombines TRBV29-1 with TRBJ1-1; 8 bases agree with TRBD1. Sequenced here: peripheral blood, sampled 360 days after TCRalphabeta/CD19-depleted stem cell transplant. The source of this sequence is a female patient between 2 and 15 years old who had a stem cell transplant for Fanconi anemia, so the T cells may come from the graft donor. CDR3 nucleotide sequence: TGCAGCGCCCCACTTGGACAGGGCAGTGAAGCTTTCTTT. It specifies CSAPLGQGSEAFF.